These 16 T cell receptor beta chains originate from one sample sequenced in a study of T cells after yellow fever vaccination. TCRdb re-called the 5' RACE reads with MiXCR, one entry per CDR3 protein. The data hold about 320,000 distinct CDR3 sequences, with about 11% observed a single time. The sample here was CD4+ T cells sorted from PBMCs, taken 45 days after the yellow fever booster vaccination. Receptors were obtained from a man younger than 35 who received the YFV17D yellow fever vaccine.

The J gene is TRBJ2-2, the V gene TRBV2, with 12 bases identical to TRBD2. J gave up 7 bases and V 6 bases, and 9 bases lay outside the gene matches. Germline loops: CDR1 SNHLY, CDR2 FYNNEI. This CDR3 has 16 residues. The CDR3 DNA reads TGTGCCAGCAGGCGAGAGACTAGCGGGGGAATCGGGGAGCTGTTTTTT. It specifies CASRRETSGGIGELFF.

The chain couples TRBV7-8 to TRBJ1-2, with D maybe TRBD1 (6 bases). Germline-derived CDR1 and CDR2 are SGHVS and FQNEAQ. The germline V and J ends were trimmed by 7 bases and 7 bases, with 13 bases remaining between them. The CDR3 covers 12 residues. CDR3 coding DNA: TGTGCCAGCACAACAGGGTCGAGTGGCTACACCTTC. It specifies CASTTGSSGYTF.

The chain couples TRBV5-1 to TRBJ1-2, with D unresolved. The V and J ends lost 1 base and 2 bases respectively, with 9 bases between them. The CDR3 totals 14 residues. Germline V lookup: CDR1 SGHRS, CDR2 YFSETQ. CDR3 sequence (DNA): TGCGCCAGCAGCTTGTCGGCGGGGAACTATGGCTACACCTTC. Encoded protein: CASSLSAGNYGYTF. Full variable domain (outside the CDR3, taken from reference TRBV5-1 and TRBJ1-2): KAGVTQTPRYLIKTRGQQVTLSCSPISGHRSVSWYQQTPGQGLQFLFEYFSETQRNKGNFPGRFSGRQFSNSRSEMNVSTLELGDSALYLCASSLSAGNYGYTFGSGTRLTVV.

The chain links TRBV12-3 or TRBV12-4 to TRBJ2-1; 11 bases line up with TRBD1. The CDR3 runs 16 residues. V trimming: 2 bases; J trimming: 6 bases; junction bases outside the gene matches: 6. The CDR3 bases are TGTGCCAGCAGTTTAAATTCCGGGACAGGGGGCAATGAGCAGTTCTTC. The encoded protein is CASSLNSGTGGNEQFF.

In this sample, this clonotype turned up a few times. The rearrangement uses TRBV7-9 and TRBJ1-2; TRBD1 aligns across 9 bases. V lost 5 bases, J lost 9 bases, and 10 bases stayed unmatched. CDR1 and CDR2 (germline): SEHNR, FQNEAQ (reference sequence). This CDR3 comprises 14 residues. CDR3 amino acids: CASSKGRDRASYTF. CDR3 in DNA: TGTGCCAGCAGCAAAGGGCGGGACAGGGCGAGCTACACCTTC. The full variable domain, its missing parts supplied by reference TRBV7-9 and TRBJ1-2, is DTGVSQNPRHKITKRGQNVTFRCDPISEHNRLYWYRQTLGQGPEFLTYFQNEAQLEKSRLLSDRFSAERPKGSFSTLEIQRTEQGDSAMYLCASSKGRDRASYTFGSGTRLTVV.

This clonotype was seen many times. V usage is TRBV7-6 and J usage is TRBJ2-2; D unresolved. Germline CDR1 and CDR2: SGHVS and FNYEAQ. Between the trimmed V and J ends, which lost 0 bases and 6 bases, there was a span of 5 bases. The CDR3 contains 13 residues. This chain's CDR3 is CASSLAIPGELFF. In DNA form, the CDR3 reads TGTGCCAGCAGCTTAGCTATTCCCGGGGAGCTGTTTTTT.

This clonotype showed up many times. The gene calls are TRBV5-5 and TRBJ1-5; 7 bases are a match to TRBD1. This CDR3 is built from 13 residues. V dropped 4 bases and J dropped 9; count of bases not matched to a gene: 7. The germline CDR1 and CDR2 sequences are SGHKS and YYEKEE (reference sequence). The CDR3 DNA is TGTGCCAGCAGCCCAGGGGGGGGGCGGCCCCAGCATTTT. Translated: CASSPGGGRPQHF.

The chain combines TRBV7-3 with TRBJ2-1; 8 bases match TRBD2. Germline loops: CDR1 SGHTA, CDR2 FQGTGA. V shed 4 bases and J 5 bases; nucleotides not matched to a gene: 4. This CDR3 spans 14 amino acids. This CDR3 reads CASSSRGGHNEQFF. CDR3 nucleotides: TGTGCCAGCAGCTCCCGGGGGGGGCACAATGAGCAGTTCTTC.

This clonotype was counted a few times. The V gene is TRBV24-1, the J gene TRBJ2-2; TRBD2 matches at 8 bases. CDR3 length equals 16 residues. Unmatched junction bases numbered 9, after V lost 4 bases and J lost 6 bases. CDR1 and CDR2 from the germline V gene are KGHDR and SFDVKD. As DNA, the CDR3 is TGTGCCACCAGTGAGCCGGGACTAGACGATTCCGGGGAGCTGTTTTTT. Amino acid sequence: CATSEPGLDDSGELFF.

This clonotype turned up a few times. The chain has TRBV11-2 and TRBJ2-3; tentative D call: TRBD2 (6 bases). This CDR3 comprises 15 residues. From germline, CDR1 is SGHAT and CDR2 FQNNGV. Trimming took off 0 bases at V and 1 base at J, with 8 bases between the two ends. In DNA, the CDR3 is TGTGCCAGCAGCTTAGAGCGGGGACGCACAGATACGCAGTATTTT. This codes for CASSLERGRTDTQYF.

The rearrangement joins TRBV11-2 to TRBJ1-2; D not resolved. The CDR3 has 14 residues. V gave up 4 bases and J gave up 4 bases, with 13 bases separating them. The germline V gene has CDR1 SGHAT and CDR2 FQNNGV. This CDR3 reads CASSSPGIFYGYTF. In DNA, the CDR3 is TGTGCCAGCAGCTCCCCCGGGATCTTCTATGGCTACACCTTC.

Ten or more counts support this clonotype. The chain employs TRBV2 and TRBJ2-1, with TRBD1 as a possible D gene (5 bases). The CDR3 contains 15 residues. The germline gives CDR1 SNHLY, CDR2 FYNNEI. Trimming pared 2 bases from V and 1 base from J, leaving 9 bases between. Written as DNA, the CDR3 is TGTGCCAGCAGTGAACAGGGCTATTCCTACAATGAGCAGTTCTTC. Translating gives CASSEQGYSYNEQFF.

This clonotype was counted only a few times. This chain joins TRBV12-3 or TRBV12-4 and TRBJ2-4; possibly TRBD1 or TRBD2 for D (5 bases each). This CDR3 is 16 amino acids long. The germline V and J ends were trimmed by 6 bases and 5 bases, with 20 bases remaining between them. The CDR3 here is CASRPGPAEAENIQYF. The CDR3 nucleotides read TGTGCCAGCAGGCCGGGACCCGCCGAGGCCGAAAACATTCAGTACTTC.

The chain combines TRBV18 with TRBJ2-7; 7 bases are a match to TRBD2. J gave up 3 bases and V 5 bases, and 10 bases lay outside the gene matches. The length of the CDR3 is 15 residues. Germline CDR1 KGHSH, CDR2 LQKENI. The CDR3 reads CASSTRAGTGYEQYF. The CDR3 coding sequence is TGTGCCAGCTCAACTCGAGCGGGGACCGGCTACGAGCAGTACTTC.

The CDR3 DNA follows: TGTGCCAGCATCCACCCAGATACGCAGTATTTT. Translated: CASIHPDTQYF. The rearrangement joins TRBV6-5 to TRBJ2-3; D call uncertain. The CDR3 has 11 residues. Germline CDR1 is MNHEY and CDR2 is SVGAGI. Trimming removed 7 bases from V and 4 bases from J, with 6 bases in between.

There are many counts of this clonotype. The V call is TRBV18, the J call TRBJ1-5; 9 bases align to TRBD1. This CDR3 region has 16 residues. CDR1 and CDR2 from the germline V gene are KGHSH and LQKENI. Trimming took 4 bases from V and 0 from J; bases not matched to a gene: 4. CDR3 nucleotide sequence: TGTGCCAGCTCACTAGGGACAGGGAATAGCAATCAGCCCCAGCATTTT. Encoded protein: CASSLGTGNSNQPQHF. Complete variable domain (other parts from reference TRBV18 and TRBJ1-5): NAGVMQNPRHLVRRRGQEARLRCSPMKGHSHVYWYRQLPEEGLKFMVYLQKENIIDESGMPKERFSAEFPKEGPSILRIQQVVRGDSAAYFCASSLGTGNSNQPQHFGDGTRLSIL.